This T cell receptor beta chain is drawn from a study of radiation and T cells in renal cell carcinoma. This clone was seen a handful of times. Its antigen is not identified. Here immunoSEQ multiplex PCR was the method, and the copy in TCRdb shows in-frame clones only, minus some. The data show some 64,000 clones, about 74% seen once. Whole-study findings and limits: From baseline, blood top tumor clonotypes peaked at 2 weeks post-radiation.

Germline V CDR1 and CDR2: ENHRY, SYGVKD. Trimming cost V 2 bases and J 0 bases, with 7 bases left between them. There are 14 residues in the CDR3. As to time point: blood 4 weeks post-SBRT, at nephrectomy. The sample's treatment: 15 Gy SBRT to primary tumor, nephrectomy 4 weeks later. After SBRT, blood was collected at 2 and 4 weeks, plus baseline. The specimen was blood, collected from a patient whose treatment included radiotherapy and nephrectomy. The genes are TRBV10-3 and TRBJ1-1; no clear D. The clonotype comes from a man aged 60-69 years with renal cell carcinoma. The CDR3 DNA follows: TGTGCCATCAGTGAGCTGGGGATGAACACTGAAGCTTTCTTT. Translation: CAISELGMNTEAFF.